This passage covers 2 T cell receptor beta chains from one sample sequenced in a study of T cells in Graves' hyperthyroidism and ophthalmopathy. Amplified TCR beta CDR3 regions derived from RNA transcripts. First-round RT-PCR of the TCR CDR3 relied on the HTBI primer set. Each CDR3 protein gets one entry after TCRdb re-called the multiplex PCR reads with MiXCR. The sample comprises some 700,000 distinct CDR3 sequences, roughly 17% of which are singletons, and about a sixth rests with the top ten. Source material: blood. Receptors were obtained from a man between 50 and 59 years old with Graves' hyperthyroidism.

The chain uses TRBV18 and TRBJ1-3; unclear D gene. CDR1 and CDR2 from the germline V gene are KGHSH and LQKENI. The CDR3 is 13 amino acids. Trimming shortened V by 4 bases and J by 5 bases, and 9 bases separated the two germline ends. The DNA for the CDR3 is TGTGCCAGCTCACTTAACGTAAGAAACACCATATATTTT. Amino acids: CASSLNVRNTIYF.

This clonotype has ten or more counts. This chain joins TRBV6-2 or TRBV6-3 and TRBJ2-1; D is ambiguous. The CDR3 is 11 amino acids. The V end was cut by 1 base, the J end by 10 bases, with 5 bases between. Looked up from germline, CDR1 is MNHEY and CDR2 is SVGEGT. The CDR3 nucleotides read TGTGCCAGCAGTTACTTGGGGGAGCAGTTCTTC. It is translated as CASSYLGEQFF.